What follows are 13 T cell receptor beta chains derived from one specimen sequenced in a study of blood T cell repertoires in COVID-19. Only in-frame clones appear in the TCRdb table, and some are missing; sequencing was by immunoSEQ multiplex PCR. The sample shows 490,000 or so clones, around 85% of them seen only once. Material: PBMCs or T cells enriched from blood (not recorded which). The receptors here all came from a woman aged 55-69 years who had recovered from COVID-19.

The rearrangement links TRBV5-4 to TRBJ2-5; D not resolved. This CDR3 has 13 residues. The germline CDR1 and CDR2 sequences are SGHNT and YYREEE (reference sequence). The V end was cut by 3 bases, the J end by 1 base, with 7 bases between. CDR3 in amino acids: CASSSIFQETQYF. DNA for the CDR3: TGTGCCAGCAGCTCTATATTCCAAGAGACCCAGTACTTC. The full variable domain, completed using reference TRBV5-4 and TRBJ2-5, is ETGVTQSPTHLIKTRGQQVTLRCSSQSGHNTVSWYQQALGQGPQFIFQYYREEENGRGNFPPRFSGLQFPNYSSELNVNALELDDSALYLCASSSIFQETQYFGPGTRLLVL.

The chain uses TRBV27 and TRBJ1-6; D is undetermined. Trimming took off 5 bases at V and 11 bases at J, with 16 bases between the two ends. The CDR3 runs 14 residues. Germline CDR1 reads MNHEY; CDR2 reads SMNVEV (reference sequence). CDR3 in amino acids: CASSDQESAAPLHF. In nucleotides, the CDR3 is TGTGCCAGCAGTGACCAGGAATCTGCTGCACCCCTCCACTTT.

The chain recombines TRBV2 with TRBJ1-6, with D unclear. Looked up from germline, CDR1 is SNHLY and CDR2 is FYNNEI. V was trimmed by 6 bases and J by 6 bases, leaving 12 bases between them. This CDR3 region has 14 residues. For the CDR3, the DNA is TGTGCCAGCAGGGGCCCTAAACTTAATTCACCCCTCCACTTT. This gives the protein CASRGPKLNSPLHF.

The CDR3 loop is CASSDPRVETQYF. The CDR3 DNA is TGTGCCAGCAGTGATCCCAGGGTTGAGACCCAGTACTTC. The rearrangement uses TRBV2 and TRBJ2-5; a possible D gene is TRBD1 (5 bases). Per the germline V gene, CDR1 is SNHLY and CDR2 is FYNNEI. V shed 3 bases and J shed 5 bases, with 10 bases lying between them. The CDR3 has 13 amino acids.

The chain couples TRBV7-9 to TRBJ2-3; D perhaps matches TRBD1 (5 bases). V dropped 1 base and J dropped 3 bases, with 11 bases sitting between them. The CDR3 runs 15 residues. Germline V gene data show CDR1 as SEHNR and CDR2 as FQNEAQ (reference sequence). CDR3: CASSLGAGPTDTQYF. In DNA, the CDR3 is TGTGCCAGCAGCTTAGGGGCAGGGCCTACAGATACGCAGTATTTT.

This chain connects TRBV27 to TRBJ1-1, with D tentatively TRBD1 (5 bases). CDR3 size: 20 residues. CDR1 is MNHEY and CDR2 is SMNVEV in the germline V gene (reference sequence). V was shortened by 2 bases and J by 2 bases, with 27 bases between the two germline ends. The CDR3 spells CASSLRSQGYLTIFNTEAFF. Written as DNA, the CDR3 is TGTGCCAGCAGTTTAAGGTCTCAGGGATACCTTACTATTTTTAACACTGAAGCTTTCTTT.

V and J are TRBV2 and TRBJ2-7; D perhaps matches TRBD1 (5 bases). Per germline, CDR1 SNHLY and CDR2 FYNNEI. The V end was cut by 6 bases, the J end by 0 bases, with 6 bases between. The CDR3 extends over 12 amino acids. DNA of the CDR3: TGTGCCAGCAGGGACAACTCCTACGAGCAGTACGTC. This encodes CASRDNSYEQYV.

CDR3 loop: CASDRRGQQETQYF. The CDR3 coding sequence is TGTGCCAGCGATCGGCGGGGGCAACAAGAGACCCAGTACTTC. The genes are TRBV5-5 and TRBJ2-5; D may be TRBD2 (7 bases). Germline CDR1 reads SGHKS; CDR2 reads YYEKEE (reference sequence). V was cut by 7 bases and J by 2 bases, with 15 bases left in between. The CDR3 spans 14 residues.

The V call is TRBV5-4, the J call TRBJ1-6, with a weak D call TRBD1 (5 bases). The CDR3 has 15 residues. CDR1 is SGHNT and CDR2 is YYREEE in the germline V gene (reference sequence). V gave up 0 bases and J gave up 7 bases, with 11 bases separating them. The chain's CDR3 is CASSLGGDGNSPLHF. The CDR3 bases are TGTGCCAGCAGCTTGGGGGGGGACGGAAATTCACCCCTCCACTTT.

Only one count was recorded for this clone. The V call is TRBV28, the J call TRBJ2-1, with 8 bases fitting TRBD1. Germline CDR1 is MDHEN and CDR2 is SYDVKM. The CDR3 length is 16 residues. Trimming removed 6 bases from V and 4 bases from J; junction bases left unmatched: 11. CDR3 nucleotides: TGTGCCAGCAGCTCCACGAGTGGGACAGGTTACAATGAGCAGTTCTTC. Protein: CASSSTSGTGYNEQFF.

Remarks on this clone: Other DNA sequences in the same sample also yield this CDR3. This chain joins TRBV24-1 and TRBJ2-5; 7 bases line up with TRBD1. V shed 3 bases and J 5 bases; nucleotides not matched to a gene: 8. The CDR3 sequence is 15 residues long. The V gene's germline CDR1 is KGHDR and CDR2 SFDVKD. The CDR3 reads CATSDPRGTGETQYF. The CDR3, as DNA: TGTGCCACCAGTGATCCCAGGGGGACGGGGGAGACCCAGTACTTC.

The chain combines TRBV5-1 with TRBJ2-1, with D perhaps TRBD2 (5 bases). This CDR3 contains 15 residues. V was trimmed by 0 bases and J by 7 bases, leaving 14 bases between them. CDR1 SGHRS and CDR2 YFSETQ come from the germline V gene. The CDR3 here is CASSLEVPGLNEQFF. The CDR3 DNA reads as TGCGCCAGCAGCTTGGAGGTGCCGGGGTTGAATGAGCAGTTCTTC. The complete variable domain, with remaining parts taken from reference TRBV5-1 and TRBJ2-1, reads KAGVTQTPRYLIKTRGQQVTLSCSPISGHRSVSWYQQTPGQGLQFLFEYFSETQRNKGNFPGRFSGRQFSNSRSEMNVSTLELGDSALYLCASSLEVPGLNEQFFGPGTRLTVL.

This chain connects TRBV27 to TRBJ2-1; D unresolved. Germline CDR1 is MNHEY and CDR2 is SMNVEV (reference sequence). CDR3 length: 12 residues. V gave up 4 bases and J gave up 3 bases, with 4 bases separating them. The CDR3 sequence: CASSSGYNEQFF. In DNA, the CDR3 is TGTGCCAGCAGTTCCGGCTACAATGAGCAGTTCTTC.